A selection of T cell receptor beta chains follows, all from one sample in a study of liver allograft versus peripheral blood T cells. TCRdb reprocessed the reads with MiXCR, giving one entry per CDR3 protein. The sample has some 10,000 distinct CDR3 sequences, roughly 20% seen once. The receptors originated from a human patient who had a liver transplant. Some T cells here may be from the graft donor. Both conserved end residues are part of each CDR3. The D gene is left open where the match is weak. For some rows the clone size is stated as once, few or many, or as a class when expanded; others skip it.

cdr3_nt: TGTGCCAGCAGTAAAACTAGCGGGGGGGTGAACACCGGGGAGCTGTTTTTT
cdr3_aa: CASSKTSGGVNTGELFF
d_call: TRBD2
clone_size: medium-sized
v_call: TRBV27
j_call: TRBJ2-2

cdr3_nt: TGCAGCGTTGAAAACAGGGACAGGGATTATGGCTACACCTTC
cdr3_aa: CSVENRDRDYGYTF
d_call: TRBD1
clone_size: medium-sized
v_call: TRBV29-1
j_call: TRBJ1-2

cdr3_nt: TGTGCCAGCAGTTACGGACCCCTACAAGAGACCCAGTACTTC
cdr3_aa: CASSYGPLQETQYF
d_call: NA
clone_size: medium-sized
v_call: TRBV6-2/TRBV6-3
j_call: TRBJ2-5

cdr3_nt: TGTGCCAGCAAGGGAGCAGGGGCCGCCGGGGAGCTGTTTTTT
cdr3_aa: CASKGAGAAGELFF
d_call: NA
clone_size: NA
v_call: TRBV6-5
j_call: TRBJ2-2

cdr3_nt: NA
cdr3_aa: CISVPEAGQVLYGYTF
d_call: NA
clone_size: many
v_call: TRBV7-5
j_call: TRBJ1-2

cdr3_nt: TGTGCCAGCAGCAACCCCCCAGGGGGCGCCGGGGAGCTGTTTTTT
cdr3_aa: CASSNPPGGAGELFF
d_call: TRBD1
clone_size: NA
v_call: TRBV7-3
j_call: TRBJ2-2

cdr3_nt: TGTGCCAGCAGCTATGACACGGGTGGCTACACCTTC
cdr3_aa: CASSYDTGGYTF
d_call: NA
clone_size: NA
v_call: TRBV5-4
j_call: TRBJ1-2

cdr3_nt: TGTGCCAGTAGTATGTTCCCGGAGAACACTGAAGCTTTCTTT
cdr3_aa: CASSMFPENTEAFF
d_call: NA
clone_size: medium-sized
v_call: TRBV19
j_call: TRBJ1-1

cdr3_nt: TGTGCCAGCTCAGGATATAACCAGCCCCAGCATTTT
cdr3_aa: CASSGYNQPQHF
d_call: NA
clone_size: many
v_call: TRBV18
j_call: TRBJ1-5

cdr3_nt: TGTGCCAGTAGTCAAGGCGGGGGGCCCGCCTACGAGCAGTACTTC
cdr3_aa: CASSQGGGPAYEQYF
d_call: TRBD2
clone_size: medium-sized
v_call: TRBV19
j_call: TRBJ2-7

cdr3_nt: TGTGCCACCAGCAGAACTACCGGGACCTCTGGAAACACCATATATTTT
cdr3_aa: CATSRTTGTSGNTIYF
d_call: NA
clone_size: many
v_call: TRBV15
j_call: TRBJ1-3

cdr3_nt: TGTGCCAGCTCCCCGAGAGGGGATGAAGCTTTCTTT
cdr3_aa: CASSPRGDEAFF
d_call: NA
clone_size: medium-sized
v_call: TRBV18
j_call: TRBJ1-1

cdr3_nt: TGTGCCAGCTCCCGGAGTCAGGAGAACGAGCAGTACTTC
cdr3_aa: CASSRSQENEQYF
d_call: NA
clone_size: many
v_call: TRBV18
j_call: TRBJ2-7

cdr3_nt: TGCAGCGTTGAAGATCGGGGGGGGACATTGAGGTCTGGAAACACCATATATTTT
cdr3_aa: CSVEDRGGTLRSGNTIYF
d_call: NA
clone_size: medium-sized
v_call: TRBV29-1
j_call: TRBJ1-3

cdr3_nt: TGTGCCAGCAGCTTACAGGGGCGGGACTATGGCTACACCTTC
cdr3_aa: CASSLQGRDYGYTF
d_call: NA
clone_size: medium-sized
v_call: TRBV7-2
j_call: TRBJ1-2

cdr3_nt: TGTGCCAGCAGTTTTCTCGGCTCGGGGGGGAGCTCCTACGTGCAGTACTTC
cdr3_aa: CASSFLGSGGSSYVQYF
d_call: TRBD2
clone_size: NA
v_call: TRBV27
j_call: TRBJ2-7

cdr3_nt: TGTGCCAGCGCCCGGACCGGGGCCTACGAGCAGTACTTC
cdr3_aa: CASARTGAYEQYF
d_call: NA
clone_size: few
v_call: TRBV6-2/TRBV6-3
j_call: TRBJ2-7

cdr3_nt: TGCAGCGTTAGTGACGGATTGCTAGGGGCTCAGCCCCAGCATTTT
cdr3_aa: CSVSDGLLGAQPQHF
d_call: NA
clone_size: medium-sized
v_call: TRBV29-1
j_call: TRBJ1-5

cdr3_nt: TGTGCCAGCAGCGCCCTAGCGGGGGCAGATACGCAGTATTTT
cdr3_aa: CASSALAGADTQYF
d_call: TRBD2
clone_size: NA
v_call: TRBV5-6
j_call: TRBJ2-3

cdr3_nt: TGCAGCGTGGCCGGGACAGGGGGCGGAAAACTGTTTTTT
cdr3_aa: CSVAGTGGGKLFF
d_call: TRBD1
clone_size: many
v_call: TRBV29-1
j_call: TRBJ1-4

cdr3_nt: TGCAGCGTAAGGAAGGGAGACAGGGGGTACGAGCAGTACTTC
cdr3_aa: CSVRKGDRGYEQYF
d_call: TRBD1
clone_size: medium-sized
v_call: TRBV29-1
j_call: TRBJ2-7

cdr3_nt: TGTGCCAGCAAGTTGACAGGGCCGGGTGGCTACACCTTC
cdr3_aa: CASKLTGPGGYTF
d_call: TRBD1
clone_size: many
v_call: TRBV19
j_call: TRBJ1-2

cdr3_nt: TGTGCCAGCACCGGGACACACTCCTACGAGCAGTACTTC
cdr3_aa: CASTGTHSYEQYF
d_call: NA
clone_size: few
v_call: TRBV6-2/TRBV6-3
j_call: TRBJ2-7

cdr3_nt: TGTGCCAGCAGGTCAGGACAGGGGGCGAATTATAATTCACCCCTCCACTTT
cdr3_aa: CASRSGQGANYNSPLHF
d_call: TRBD1
clone_size: many
v_call: TRBV28
j_call: TRBJ1-6

cdr3_nt: TGTGCCAGCAAGCGGACAGGGTCGCGGAATGAGCAGTTCTTC
cdr3_aa: CASKRTGSRNEQFF
d_call: TRBD1
clone_size: medium-sized
v_call: TRBV6-5
j_call: TRBJ2-1

cdr3_nt: TGTGCCAGCAGCTGGGGACAGGGTGAGGGCGACCCCATATCCTTC
cdr3_aa: CASSWGQGEGDPISF
d_call: TRBD1
clone_size: few
v_call: TRBV7-9
j_call: TRBJ1-2

cdr3_nt: TGTGCCATCAAGGGGGAAAATGAAAAACTGTTTTTT
cdr3_aa: CAIKGENEKLFF
d_call: NA
clone_size: NA
v_call: TRBV19
j_call: TRBJ1-4

cdr3_nt: TGTGCCAGCAGCTTAGGGCCCCAGGGGAGGTGGCCCCAGCATTTT
cdr3_aa: CASSLGPQGRWPQHF
d_call: NA
clone_size: few
v_call: TRBV7-2
j_call: TRBJ1-5

cdr3_nt: TGCAGCGCACAACTCGGGACAGGAAGCAATCGGCCCCAGCATTTT
cdr3_aa: CSAQLGTGSNRPQHF
d_call: TRBD1
clone_size: NA
v_call: TRBV29-1
j_call: TRBJ1-5

cdr3_nt: TGTGCCAGCAGCAGCTCGACAGGGATGAGCACTGAAGCTTTCTTT
cdr3_aa: CASSSSTGMSTEAFF
d_call: TRBD1
clone_size: few
v_call: TRBV5-4
j_call: TRBJ1-1

cdr3_nt: TGTGCCAGCACCAGGTGGACAGATGGGGTTGGGACAGGACTTAATGAAAAACTGTTTTTT
cdr3_aa: CASTRWTDGVGTGLNEKLFF
d_call: TRBD1
clone_size: few
v_call: TRBV11-2
j_call: TRBJ1-4

cdr3_nt: TGTGCCATCAGTGAGGGGCCTGGAGTGAACACTGAAGCTTTCTTT
cdr3_aa: CAISEGPGVNTEAFF
d_call: NA
clone_size: many
v_call: TRBV10-3
j_call: TRBJ1-1

cdr3_nt: TGTGCCAGCAGGCAGGACAGTAACTATGGCTACACCTTC
cdr3_aa: CASRQDSNYGYTF
d_call: NA
clone_size: medium-sized
v_call: TRBV6-5
j_call: TRBJ1-2

cdr3_nt: TGTGCCAGCAGTTTTCTGGATAGCAATCAGCCCCAGCATTTT
cdr3_aa: CASSFLDSNQPQHF
d_call: NA
clone_size: NA
v_call: TRBV12-3/TRBV12-4
j_call: TRBJ1-5

cdr3_nt: TGTGCCAGCAGCTTAGTCGGGGACCAAGAGACCCAGTACTTC
cdr3_aa: CASSLVGDQETQYF
d_call: NA
clone_size: few
v_call: TRBV7-2
j_call: TRBJ2-5

cdr3_nt: TGTGCCAGCTCACCCTACAGCATCCCTGGGAACACTGAAGCTTTCTTT
cdr3_aa: CASSPYSIPGNTEAFF
d_call: NA
clone_size: medium-sized
v_call: TRBV18
j_call: TRBJ1-1

cdr3_nt: TGTGCCAGCTCACCGGTCTCTACCGGTTCACCCCTCCACTTT
cdr3_aa: CASSPVSTGSPLHF
d_call: NA
clone_size: medium-sized
v_call: TRBV18
j_call: TRBJ1-6

cdr3_nt: TGCAGCGTTGGGCAAATGAACACTGAAGCTTTCTTT
cdr3_aa: CSVGQMNTEAFF
d_call: NA
clone_size: medium-sized
v_call: TRBV29-1
j_call: TRBJ1-1

cdr3_nt: TGCACCATTGTACCAGAATACACTGAAGCTTTCTTT
cdr3_aa: CTIVPEYTEAFF
d_call: NA
clone_size: medium-sized
v_call: TRBV29-1
j_call: TRBJ1-1

cdr3_nt: TGTGCCAGGAGTTGGGGACAGAACACTGAAGCTTTCTTT
cdr3_aa: CARSWGQNTEAFF
d_call: NA
clone_size: NA
v_call: TRBV6-6
j_call: TRBJ1-1